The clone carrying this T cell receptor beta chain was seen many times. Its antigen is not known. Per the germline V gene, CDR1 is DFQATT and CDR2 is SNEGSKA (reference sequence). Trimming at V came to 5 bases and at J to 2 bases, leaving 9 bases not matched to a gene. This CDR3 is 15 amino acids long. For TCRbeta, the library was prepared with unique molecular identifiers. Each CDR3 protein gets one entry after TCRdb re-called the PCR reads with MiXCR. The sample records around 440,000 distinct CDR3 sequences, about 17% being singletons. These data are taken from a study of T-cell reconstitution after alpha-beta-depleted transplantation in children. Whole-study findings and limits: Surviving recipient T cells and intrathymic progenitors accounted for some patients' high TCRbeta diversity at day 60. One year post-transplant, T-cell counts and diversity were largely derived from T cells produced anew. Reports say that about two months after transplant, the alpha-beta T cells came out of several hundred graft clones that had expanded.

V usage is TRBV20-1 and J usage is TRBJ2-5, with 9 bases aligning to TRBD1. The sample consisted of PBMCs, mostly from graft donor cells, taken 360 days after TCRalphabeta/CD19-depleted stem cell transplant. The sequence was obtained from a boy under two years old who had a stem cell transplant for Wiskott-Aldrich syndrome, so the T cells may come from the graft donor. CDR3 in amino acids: CSALSGTGNQETQYF. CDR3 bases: TGCAGTGCTTTGTCCGGGACAGGGAATCAAGAGACCCAGTACTTC.